This T cell receptor beta chain was sequenced for a study of control samples from healthy donors and cancer patients. This table comes from immunoSEQ multiplex PCR, and its TCRdb copy is limited to in-frame clones, with some not included. The data show about 130,000 clones, approximately 94% seen once. The CDR3 extends over 15 amino acids. Germline V gene data show CDR1 as MNHEY and CDR2 as SMNVEV (reference sequence). Between the trimmed V and J ends, which lost 4 bases and 1 base, there was a span of 13 bases. This sequence was found in a man aged 25 to 45 in good health. Material for sequencing was blood. V usage is TRBV27 and J usage is TRBJ1-1; TRBD1 might be the D (6 bases). The CDR3 region is CASSSNRVGNTEAFF. Written as DNA, the CDR3 is TGTGCCAGCAGTTCCAACAGGGTGGGGAACACTGAAGCTTTCTTT.